These 25 T cell receptor beta chains came from one sample sequenced in a study of cytomegalovirus exposure and HLA in healthy donors. Vbeta (60) and Jbeta (13) primers were used in the PCR. Repertoires were generated with immunoSEQ multiplex PCR, while TCRdb's copy carries only in-frame clones and drops some. The sample contains some 190,000 clones, more than 75% of which appear only once. The sample comprised PBMCs. The receptors were gathered from a woman aged 50 to 60 in good health and CMV-seronegative.

J is TRBJ2-2 and V is TRBV4-3, with D perhaps matching TRBD2 (6 bases). In germline, CDR1 is LGHNA, CDR2 YSLEER. The CDR3 consists of 16 residues. The ends were cut back, 1 base at V and 5 bases at J, with 14 bases in the middle. The CDR3 DNA sequence: TGCGCCAGCAGCCAAGGATGGAGGGCCGGAACCGGGGAGCTGTTTTTT. Protein product: CASSQGWRAGTGELFF.

The chain carries TRBV5-6 and TRBJ2-7, with TRBD1 matching over 11 bases. Germline V gene lookup returns CDR1 SGHDT and CDR2 YYEEEE. The CDR3 covers 15 residues. V was pared by 4 bases and J by 2 bases, with 5 bases of the junction left unmatched. CDR3 DNA sequence: TGTGCCAGCAGCCCAGGGACAGGGGGGGCCTACGAGCAGTACTTC. Amino acids: CASSPGTGGAYEQYF.

V usage is TRBV7-9 and J usage is TRBJ1-1; possible D gene TRBD1, 6 bases. The CDR3 is 14 residues long. CDR1 and CDR2 from the germline V gene are SEHNR and FQNEAQ (reference sequence). V gave up 6 bases and J gave up 0 bases, with 11 bases separating them. The CDR3 nucleotides are TGTGCCAGCAGTACTGGGGGCATGAACACTGAAGCTTTCTTT. It translates to CASSTGGMNTEAFF.

Comments on this clone: Other DNA sequences of this sample code for an identical CDR3. The chain carries TRBV5-1 and TRBJ2-5, with 7 bases identical to TRBD2. V lost 0 bases and J lost 5; bases outside the gene matches: 1. The CDR3 spans 13 residues. Germline CDR1 and CDR2: SGHRS and YFSETQ. The CDR3 DNA reads as TGCGCCAGCAGCTTGGGGGGAGGGGAGACCCAGTACTTC. Protein product: CASSLGGGETQYF.

This chain connects TRBV10-3 to TRBJ2-2; D uncertain. This CDR3 spans 13 amino acids. Germline loops: CDR1 ENHRY, CDR2 SYGVKD. V was pared by 8 bases and J by 0 bases, with 7 bases between. CDR3 in amino acids: CAIGQSNTGELFF. The CDR3, as DNA: TGTGCCATCGGCCAATCGAACACCGGGGAGCTGTTTTTT.

The J gene is TRBJ1-4, the V gene TRBV6-5; D is ambiguous. Germline values: CDR1 MNHEY, CDR2 SVGAGI. With 6 bases removed from V and 2 bases from J, the gap between germline ends came to 10 bases. The CDR3 is 14 amino acids. The CDR3 is CASSRGFTNEKLFF. CDR3 coding DNA: TGTGCCAGCAGCCGAGGTTTCACTAATGAAAAACTGTTTTTT.

This clone was detected only once. The chain is built from TRBV5-1 and TRBJ1-2, with 7 bases fitting TRBD1. V lost 4 bases, J lost 0 bases, and 6 bases stayed unmatched. Looked up from germline, CDR1 is SGHRS and CDR2 is YFSETQ. The CDR3 is 15 residues long. CDR3 amino acids: CASSVEGQTNYGYTF. CDR3 DNA sequence: TGCGCCAGCAGCGTAGAGGGACAGACTAACTATGGCTACACCTTC.

The genes are TRBV9 and TRBJ1-2, with a possible D match to TRBD1 (6 bases). V was shortened by 3 bases and J by 2 bases, with 17 bases between the two germline ends. The length of the CDR3 is 16 residues. The germline CDR1 and CDR2 sequences are SGDLS and YYNGEE. This CDR3 is CASSDPYPTGNYGYTF. DNA of the CDR3: TGTGCCAGCAGCGACCCGTACCCGACAGGAAACTATGGCTACACCTTC.

The J gene is TRBJ2-2, the V gene TRBV5-1; D unclear. The V and J ends lost 0 bases and 6 bases respectively, with 9 bases between them. The germline gives CDR1 SGHRS, CDR2 YFSETQ. This CDR3 spans 14 amino acids. The CDR3 loop is CASSLEQSAGELFF. The CDR3 DNA follows: TGCGCCAGCAGCTTGGAACAATCCGCCGGGGAGCTGTTTTTT.

The chain is built from TRBV11-2 and TRBJ1-2; tentative D call: TRBD1 (5 bases). The CDR3 loop spans 14 amino acids. From germline, CDR1 is SGHAT and CDR2 FQNNGV. The ends were cut back, 4 bases at V and 4 bases at J, with 13 bases in the middle. CDR3 sequence reads: CASSSVGASYGYTF. The CDR3 region has the DNA TGTGCCAGCAGCTCTGTAGGGGCTAGCTATGGCTACACCTTC.

The chain joins TRBV2 to TRBJ1-3; possibly TRBD1 for D (5 bases). Germline V CDR1 and CDR2: SNHLY, FYNNEI. CDR3 length: 12 residues. Trimming removed 7 bases at V and 1 base at J, with 5 bases between. The CDR3 region is CASKGSGNTIYF. CDR3 nucleotides: TGTGCCAGCAAGGGGTCTGGAAACACCATATATTTT.

This chain connects TRBV7-9 to TRBJ2-5, with D tentatively TRBD1 (6 bases). CDR1 and CDR2 (germline): SEHNR, FQNEAQ (reference sequence). The V end was cut by 2 bases, the J end by 11 bases, with 12 bases between. This CDR3 has 12 residues. CDR3 bases: TGTGCCAGCAGCTTAAGACAGGAAAAGCAGTACTTC. This translates into CASSLRQEKQYF.

The chain has TRBV7-9 and TRBJ2-5; weak D call: TRBD2 (5 bases). CDR1 SEHNR and CDR2 FQNEAQ come from the germline V gene (reference sequence). V dropped 2 bases and J dropped 3 bases, with 10 bases sitting between them. The CDR3 has 14 residues. The CDR3 reads CASSLSTLEETQYF. CDR3 coding DNA: TGTGCCAGCAGCTTATCGACACTAGAAGAGACCCAGTACTTC.

The chain uses TRBV2 and TRBJ2-6; D not resolved. Germline V lookup: CDR1 SNHLY, CDR2 FYNNEI. The CDR3 length is 13 residues. The V end was cut by 7 bases, the J end by 4 bases, with 8 bases between. The CDR3: CASIGSGANVLTF. CDR3 DNA: TGTGCCAGCATCGGGTCCGGGGCCAACGTCCTGACTTTC.

The V gene is TRBV6-6, the J gene TRBJ1-5; 10 nucleotides match TRBD1. The J segment lost 1 base and the V segment lost 6 bases, leaving 6 bases of the junction unmatched. This CDR3 contains 16 residues. CDR1 is MNHNY, CDR2 SVGAGI, per germline (reference sequence). Here the CDR3 DNA reads TGTGCCAGCAGGACAGGGGGCTCTGAAAGCAATCAGCCCCAGCATTTT. Translating it yields CASRTGGSESNQPQHF.

This chain's CDR3 is CASSWQGYGYTF. The CDR3 DNA is TGTGCCAGCAGCTGGCAGGGGTATGGCTACACCTTC. The chain uses TRBV5-4 and TRBJ1-2; maybe TRBD1 (6 bases). V shed 3 bases and J shed 5 bases, with 8 bases lying between them. The germline V gene has CDR1 SGHNT and CDR2 YYREEE (reference sequence). This CDR3 is 12 amino acids long.

The rearrangement joins TRBV19 to TRBJ2-2; D call uncertain. Germline CDR1 LNHDA, CDR2 SQIVND (reference sequence). Deletions cut 5 bases from V and 8 bases from J, with 15 bases between. CDR3 size: 14 residues. As DNA, the CDR3 is TGTGCCAGTAGTGCCGCGGATCTAAAGGGGGAGCTGTTTTTT. It codes for CASSAADLKGELFF.

This clone was picked up a small number of times. The CDR3 sequence is CASSLSGRQMNTEAFF. The CDR3 DNA sequence: TGTGCCAGCAGTTTATCGGGCCGACAGATGAACACTGAAGCTTTCTTT. The V and J genes are TRBV27 and TRBJ1-1; the D gene is possibly TRBD1 (5 bases). The germline gives CDR1 MNHEY, CDR2 SMNVEV (reference sequence). This CDR3 is 16 amino acids long. The V gene lost 0 bases and the J gene lost 0 bases, with 11 bases spanning the gap.

The count of this clone is one. The chain joins TRBV4-3 to TRBJ2-7; 13 bases line up with TRBD2. Germline CDR1 is LGHNA and CDR2 is YSLEER. The CDR3 runs to 20 residues. J gave up 0 bases and V 0 bases, and 11 bases lay outside the gene matches. The CDR3 protein is CASSQELRLAGGGPSYEQYF. The CDR3 region has the DNA TGCGCCAGCAGCCAAGAACTTAGACTAGCGGGAGGAGGACCCTCCTACGAGCAGTACTTC.

The gene calls are TRBV5-1 and TRBJ1-3; D may be TRBD1 (6 bases). This CDR3 has 16 residues. In germline, CDR1 is SGHRS, CDR2 YFSETQ. V lost 1 base and J lost 2, with 13 bases in between. In DNA form, the CDR3 reads TGCGCCAGCAGCTTGCCGGCGGGGGGCCCTGGAAACACCATATATTTT. Protein product: CASSLPAGGPGNTIYF. Supplemented by reference TRBV5-1 and TRBJ1-3, the full variable domain reads KAGVTQTPRYLIKTRGQQVTLSCSPISGHRSVSWYQQTPGQGLQFLFEYFSETQRNKGNFPGRFSGRQFSNSRSEMNVSTLELGDSALYLCASSLPAGGPGNTIYFGEGSWLTVV.

The chain recombines TRBV6-1 with TRBJ2-3; D is possibly TRBD2 (6 bases). With 2 bases removed from V and 4 bases from J, the gap between germline ends came to 13 bases. CDR1 is MNHNS and CDR2 is SASEGT in the germline V gene. This CDR3 region has 15 residues. The CDR3 nucleotides are TGTGCCAGCAGTGAAATCCTCCCGGGGGCAGATACGCAGTATTTT. Protein product: CASSEILPGADTQYF.

The chain is built from TRBV28 and TRBJ1-2, with 7 bases lining up with TRBD1. The junction had 5 bases not matched to a gene; V was cut back by 10 bases and J by 6 bases. CDR1 MDHEN and CDR2 SYDVKM come from the germline V gene. CDR3 size: 11 residues. The CDR3 spells CATTTGNGYTF. DNA of the CDR3: TGTGCCACCACGACAGGGAATGGCTACACCTTC.

This chain uses TRBV5-8 with TRBJ2-5; D is undetermined. Germline V CDR1 and CDR2: SGHTS, YDEGEE. CDR3 length: 13 amino acids. V was pared by 4 bases and J by 4 bases, with 11 bases between. The CDR3 loop is CASSPTRRETQYF. As DNA, the CDR3 is TGTGCCAGCAGCCCGACGAGGCGAGAGACCCAGTACTTC.

The rearrangement joins TRBV27 to TRBJ2-7, with 7 positions matching TRBD1. This CDR3 is built from 15 residues. V lost 5 bases, J lost 4 bases, and 11 bases stayed unmatched. Per germline, CDR1 MNHEY and CDR2 SMNVEV (reference sequence). The chain's CDR3 is CASSPSTGPLYEQYF. CDR3 in DNA: TGTGCCAGCAGTCCTTCGACAGGGCCCCTTTACGAGCAGTACTTC.

The chain couples TRBV5-4 to TRBJ1-6; D gene ambiguous. The CDR3 has 15 residues. CDR1 is SGHNT and CDR2 is YYREEE in the germline V gene (reference sequence). V was shortened by 0 bases and J by 0 bases, with 4 bases between the two germline ends. CDR3 amino acids: CASSLESSYNSPLHF. CDR3 nucleotides: TGTGCCAGCAGCTTGGAGAGCTCCTATAATTCACCCCTCCACTTT.